This entry lists 26 T cell receptor beta chains sequenced from one sample in a study of blood T cell repertoires in COVID-19. Sequencing used immunoSEQ multiplex PCR; TCRdb keeps in-frame clones, though not all of them. The sample holds about 270,000 clones, less than 90% seen once. Sequencing was carried out using peripheral blood. The receptor source for this set is a man aged 60 to 69 who had recovered from COVID-19.

This clone has only one observation. CDR3 bases: TGTGCCAGCAGCTCGACACGGAACACTGAAGCTTTCTTT. Translating it yields CASSSTRNTEAFF. The rearrangement joins TRBV7-3 to TRBJ1-1; D gene uncertain. The CDR3 covers 13 residues. V was trimmed by 4 bases and J by 1 base, leaving 7 bases between them. Looked up from germline, CDR1 is SGHTA and CDR2 is FQGTGA.

V and J are TRBV2 and TRBJ1-2; TRBD1 matches at 7 bases. The V gene end was trimmed by 7 bases and the J gene end by 4 bases; junction bases not matched to a gene: 6. The CDR3 runs to 13 residues. The V gene's germline CDR1 is SNHLY and CDR2 FYNNEI. As DNA, the CDR3 is TGTGCCAGCAACGCCGGGACAGCCTATGGCTACACCTTC. It is translated as CASNAGTAYGYTF.

The sample holds one count of this clone. This chain uses TRBV6-5 with TRBJ2-7; TRBD1 is a possible D gene (6 bases). CDR1 and CDR2 from the germline V gene are MNHEY and SVGAGI. V lost 8 bases and J lost 7, with 24 bases in between. The CDR3 contains 15 residues. The CDR3: CASRRIQGPSGEQYF. CDR3 bases: TGTGCCAGCCGAAGGATACAGGGACCCTCGGGTGAGCAGTACTTC.

The chain has TRBV5-1 and TRBJ2-3; D unclear. Germline V gives CDR1 SGHRS, CDR2 YFSETQ. Deletions cut 4 bases from V and 6 bases from J, with 9 bases between. This CDR3 is 12 amino acids long. This CDR3 is CASSLDGDTQYF. Written as DNA, the CDR3 is TGCGCCAGCAGCCTGGACGGGGATACGCAGTATTTT.

This clone is a singleton in its sample. This rearrangement joins TRBV5-1 to TRBJ2-1; 8 positions agree with TRBD1. The CDR3 covers 15 residues. The J segment lost 7 bases and the V segment lost 2 bases, leaving 8 bases of the junction unmatched. The germline gives CDR1 SGHRS, CDR2 YFSETQ. The CDR3 nucleotides read TGCGCCAGCAGCTTTCTAGGACAGGGTAATAATGAGCAGTTCTTC. Amino acids: CASSFLGQGNNEQFF.

The chain is built from TRBV5-4 and TRBJ2-1, with TRBD1 matching over 7 bases. The CDR3 loop spans 16 amino acids. Germline V gene lookup returns CDR1 SGHNT and CDR2 YYREEE (reference sequence). Trimming removed 4 bases from V and 5 bases from J; junction bases left unmatched: 12. The CDR3 sequence is CASSTEGAPRNNEQFF. The CDR3 DNA reads TGTGCCAGCAGCACAGAGGGGGCCCCCCGGAACAATGAGCAGTTCTTC.

The chain uses TRBV15 and TRBJ2-1; 11 nucleotides agree with TRBD2. The germline CDR1 and CDR2 sequences are LNHNV and YYDKDF (reference sequence). The CDR3 spans 15 residues. Trimming removed 0 bases from V and 8 bases from J; junction bases left unmatched: 3. CDR3 bases: TGTGCCACCAGCAGAGATAGCGGGGGGGCCTATGAGCAGTTCTTC. It codes for CATSRDSGGAYEQFF.

The chain carries TRBV20-1 and TRBJ1-2; no clear D gene. Germline V lookup: CDR1 DFQATT, CDR2 SNEGSKA (reference sequence). The CDR3 covers 13 residues. Trimming took off 3 bases at V and 4 bases at J, with 12 bases between the two ends. CDR3 residues: CSASRSGSYGYTF. In nucleotides, the CDR3 is TGCAGTGCTAGTCGTTCCGGGAGCTATGGCTACACCTTC.

The chain employs TRBV7-6 and TRBJ2-3; 11 bases line up with TRBD1. CDR1 and CDR2 from the germline V gene are SGHVS and FNYEAQ. The CDR3 has 17 amino acids. V was clipped by 3 bases and J by 0 bases; unmatched bases: 5. The CDR3 DNA reads TGTGCCAGCAGCTTTTTTGGACAGGGGGCTAGCACAGATACGCAGTATTTT. Protein sequence: CASSFFGQGASTDTQYF.

The rearrangement links TRBV30 to TRBJ2-3, with D perhaps matching TRBD1 (6 bases). This CDR3 has 15 residues. V gave up 3 bases and J gave up 2 bases, with 15 bases separating them. Per the germline V gene, CDR1 is GTSNPN and CDR2 is SVGIG (reference sequence). The CDR3 loop is CAWRRFGQNTDTQYF. CDR3 nucleotide sequence: TGTGCCTGGAGGCGGTTTGGACAGAACACAGATACGCAGTATTTT.

The chain couples TRBV19 to TRBJ1-1, with a possible D match to TRBD1 (6 bases). Trimming stripped 2 bases from V and 7 bases from J, with 17 bases between. The CDR3 consists of 15 residues. Germline V gene data show CDR1 as LNHDA and CDR2 as SQIVND (reference sequence). Here the CDR3 reads CASSIRTPGQVEAFF. The CDR3, as DNA: TGTGCCAGTAGTATAAGAACCCCGGGACAAGTTGAAGCTTTCTTT.

The gene calls are TRBV2 and TRBJ2-5; possibly TRBD2 for D (6 bases). Per germline, CDR1 SNHLY and CDR2 FYNNEI. V was shortened by 10 bases and J by 5 bases, with 17 bases between the two germline ends. The CDR3 length is 13 residues. The DNA for the CDR3 is TGTGCCACCTGGTACCCGGGGAGGGAGACCCAGTACTTC. This gives the protein CATWYPGRETQYF.

This sequence joins TRBV7-3 and TRBJ1-2; the match to TRBD1 covers 7 bases. CDR1 and CDR2 from the germline V gene are SGHTA and FQGTGA. The V and J ends lost 2 bases and 6 bases, in that order; junction bases with no gene match: 3. The CDR3 runs 13 residues. The CDR3 nucleotides read TGTGCCAGCAGCTTAGACAGGGTGGATGGCTACACCTTC. Translating gives CASSLDRVDGYTF.

The chain is built from TRBV3-1 (or the pseudogene TRBV3-2) and TRBJ1-4, with a tentative D call TRBD1 (6 bases). With 2 bases removed from V and 2 bases from J, the gap between germline ends came to 9 bases. This CDR3 spans 15 amino acids. Looked up from germline, CDR1 is LGHDT and CDR2 is YNNKEL (reference sequence). The CDR3 bases are TGTGCCAGCAGCCAATCAGGGGCGACTAATGAAAAACTGTTTTTT. It codes for CASSQSGATNEKLFF.

The chain's CDR3 is CASSPQGAGELFF. The CDR3 DNA reads TGTGCCAGCAGTCCACAGGGGGCAGGGGAGCTGTTTTTT. The chain has TRBV2 and TRBJ2-2, with TRBD1 matching 9 bases. The CDR3 is 13 amino acids. Germline CDR1 is SNHLY and CDR2 is FYNNEI. V lost 5 bases and J lost 8; bases outside the gene matches: 3.

V is TRBV6-5 and J is TRBJ2-4, with D possibly matching TRBD1 (5 bases). The CDR3 totals 14 residues. Germline CDR1 reads MNHEY; CDR2 reads SVGAGI. V lost 6 bases, J lost 9 bases, and 18 bases lay in between. In DNA form, the CDR3 reads TGTGCCAGCAGGGCAGGGTGGTCCCCGGGCATTCAGTACTTC. Amino acids: CASRAGWSPGIQYF.

This sequence joins TRBV19 and TRBJ2-3; perhaps TRBD2 as D (6 bases). Between the trimmed V and J ends, which lost 10 bases and 1 base, there was a span of 12 bases. The CDR3 is 13 residues long. Germline-derived CDR1 and CDR2 are LNHDA and SQIVND (reference sequence). CDR3: CATRGMGTDTQYF. CDR3 sequence (DNA): TGTGCCACACGGGGGATGGGCACAGATACGCAGTATTTT. The whole variable domain, remainder taken from reference TRBV19 and TRBJ2-3, is DGGITQSPKYLFRKEGQNVTLSCEQNLNHDAMYWYRQDPGQGLRLIYYSQIVNDFQKGDIAEGYSVSREKKESFPLTVTSAQKNPTAFYLCATRGMGTDTQYFGPGTRLTVL.

CDR3 loop: CASSLSDSTLYTQYF. In DNA, the CDR3 is TGTGCCAGCAGTTTATCGGACAGCACCCTGTATACGCAGTATTTT. The chain joins TRBV27 to TRBJ2-3, with D perhaps matching TRBD1 (6 bases). The CDR3 extends over 15 amino acids. Germline loops: CDR1 MNHEY, CDR2 SMNVEV (reference sequence). V gave up 0 bases and J gave up 7 bases, with 14 bases separating them.

This clone showed up just a few times. V gene TRBV6-4 combines with J gene TRBJ2-3, with 9 bases lining up with TRBD2. CDR3 length: 15 residues. With 3 bases clipped from V and 1 base from J, the junction kept 2 bases outside the gene matches. The V gene's germline CDR1 is MRHNA and CDR2 SNTAGT. The CDR3 region has the DNA TGTGCCAGCAGTGAAGAGCGGGGGGGCACAGATACGCAGTATTTT. It specifies CASSEERGGTDTQYF.

The chain joins TRBV5-1 to TRBJ1-2; TRBD1 is a possible D gene (5 bases). The V gene's germline CDR1 is SGHRS and CDR2 YFSETQ. This CDR3 has 14 residues. V dropped 0 bases and J dropped 1 base, with 7 bases sitting between them. In DNA, the CDR3 is TGCGCCAGCAGCTTGGTCGACAGTAACTATGGCTACACCTTC. Its translation: CASSLVDSNYGYTF. The variable domain in full, completed from reference TRBV5-1 and TRBJ1-2, reads KAGVTQTPRYLIKTRGQQVTLSCSPISGHRSVSWYQQTPGQGLQFLFEYFSETQRNKGNFPGRFSGRQFSNSRSEMNVSTLELGDSALYLCASSLVDSNYGYTFGSGTRLTVV.

This chain links TRBV3-1 (or the pseudogene TRBV3-2) with TRBJ2-5; 9 nucleotides agree with TRBD1. The CDR3 has 15 amino acids. Unmatched junction bases numbered 5, after V lost 1 base and J lost 5 bases. CDR1 LGHDT and CDR2 YNNKEL come from the germline V gene (reference sequence). The CDR3 here is CASSQVGQGRETQYF. CDR3 nucleotides: TGTGCCAGCAGCCAAGTGGGACAGGGCCGCGAGACCCAGTACTTC.

The count of this clone is one. This rearrangement joins TRBV4-2 to TRBJ1-4; a weak D match, TRBD1 (5 bases). Trimming left V 1 base short and J 6 bases short, with 15 bases between. The CDR3 sequence is 16 residues long. CDR1 LGHNA and CDR2 YNFKEQ come from the germline V gene. The CDR3, as DNA: TGTGCCAGCAGCCAAGGGGGCAGCTGGGTCGATGAAAAACTGTTTTTT. Translation gives CASSQGGSWVDEKLFF.

The gene calls are TRBV5-1 and TRBJ2-7, with a possible D match to TRBD2 (5 bases). Deletions cut 4 bases from V and 4 bases from J, with 12 bases between. The V gene's germline CDR1 is SGHRS and CDR2 YFSETQ. CDR3 length: 13 residues. Here the CDR3 reads CASSTRTGYEQYF. CDR3 DNA: TGCGCCAGCAGCACCCGGACGGGATACGAGCAGTACTTC.

V usage is TRBV5-6 and J usage is TRBJ2-1, with D possibly TRBD2 on 5 matching bases. V shed 4 bases and J shed 2 bases, with 19 bases lying between them. Germline V gene lookup returns CDR1 SGHDT and CDR2 YYEEEE. CDR3 length: 17 residues. CDR3 amino acids: CASSPKLREGPYNEQFF. The CDR3 region has the DNA TGTGCCAGCAGCCCCAAACTGAGGGAAGGTCCCTACAATGAGCAGTTCTTC.

The table lists this clone with a few counts. V is TRBV7-8 and J is TRBJ2-1; tentatively, D is TRBD2 (6 bases). CDR1 SGHVS and CDR2 FQNEAQ come from the germline V gene. The CDR3 is 15 residues long. V dropped 2 bases and J dropped 0 bases, with 8 bases sitting between them. This chain's CDR3 is CASSLRGSSYNEQFF. The CDR3 nucleotides read TGTGCCAGCAGCTTACGGGGGAGCTCCTACAATGAGCAGTTCTTC.

The V call is TRBV19, the J call TRBJ2-7, with a weak D call TRBD1 (6 bases). This CDR3 region has 14 residues. Germline values: CDR1 LNHDA, CDR2 SQIVND (reference sequence). V lost 4 bases and J 5 bases, leaving 15 bases between the germline ends. CDR3 in DNA: TGTGCCAGTAGTAGTGGCAGGGGCTGGGACGAGCAGTACTTC. This translates into CASSSGRGWDEQYF. The full variable domain, completed using reference TRBV19 and TRBJ2-7, is DGGITQSPKYLFRKEGQNVTLSCEQNLNHDAMYWYRQDPGQGLRLIYYSQIVNDFQKGDIAEGYSVSREKKESFPLTVTSAQKNPTAFYLCASSSGRGWDEQYFGPGTRLTVT.